This T cell receptor (beta chain) emerged from a study of blood T cell repertoires in COVID-19. Across the study: The study drew acute and convalescent COVID-19 samples from the United States, Italy and Spain. T cells, B-cell-depleted T cells, or PBMCs supplied cDNA or gDNA.

This clone was observed a single time. The junction departs from the called germline gene at one end, perhaps through a read error. In germline, CDR1 is SNHLY, CDR2 FYNNEI. The CDR3 spans 15 residues. Original methodology: It was from reference gene primer amplification that nucleated cell counts were estimated. The repertoire was sequenced with immunoSEQ multiplex PCR; TCRdb's copy has only in-frame clones and lacks some. V and J calls and clone size are copied from that table; D and trimming were computed from the DNA. The sample includes fewer than 250,000 clones, about 80% of them seen just once. This sequence joins TRBV2 and TRBJ2-7; 8 bases map to TRBD1. This TCR derives from a woman aged 55-69 years with COVID-19, enrolled during active disease. The specimen was peripheral blood. The chain's CDR3 is CASSESRTGSSEQYF. The CDR3 DNA is TGTGCCAGCAGTGAAAGTCGGACAGGGTCCTCCGAGCAGTACTTC.